This TCR beta chain was documented in a study of blood T cell repertoires in COVID-19. The overall study: Sites in the United States, Italy and Spain provided acute and convalescent COVID-19 samples. The analysed material was cDNA or gDNA that came from T cells, B-cell-depleted T cells, or PBMCs.

Authors' data handling: Reference gene primer amplification gave estimated nucleated cell counts. The protocol was immunoSEQ multiplex PCR, while the TCRdb copy is restricted to in-frame clones and leaves out a portion. The V and J calls and clone size were taken over from that table, and D and trimming were inferred from the DNA. The top ten hold roughly 37% of the sample, which has over 120,000 clones, around 87% seen once. CDR1 SGHRS and CDR2 YFSETQ come from the germline V gene. Trimming pared 0 bases from V and 0 bases from J, leaving 7 bases between. This CDR3 comprises 15 residues. Input material: peripheral blood. The origin of this receptor is a man between 50 and 59 years old who had recovered from COVID-19. The chain combines TRBV5-1 with TRBJ2-1, with unresolved D. CDR3 nucleotide sequence: TGCGCCAGCAGCTTGGACAGCAGCTCCTACAATGAGCAGTTCTTC. This gives the protein CASSLDSSSYNEQFF. The full variable domain, with the rest looked up from reference TRBV5-1 and TRBJ2-1, is KAGVTQTPRYLIKTRGQQVTLSCSPISGHRSVSWYQQTPGQGLQFLFEYFSETQRNKGNFPGRFSGRQFSNSRSEMNVSTLELGDSALYLCASSLDSSSYNEQFFGPGTRLTVL.